Detailed here is one T cell receptor beta chain. Here immunoSEQ multiplex PCR was the method, and the copy in TCRdb shows in-frame clones only, minus some. This sample has some 150,000 clones, with roughly 87% found just once. This specimen belongs to a study of blood T cell repertoires in COVID-19. Study information: Spain, Italy and the United States supplied samples that represented acute and convalescent COVID-19. From T cells, B-cell-depleted T cells, or PBMCs came the material, which was cDNA or gDNA.

Germline V gene lookup returns CDR1 SNHLY and CDR2 FYNNEI. The CDR3 loop spans 14 amino acids. V shed 6 bases and J 5 bases; nucleotides not matched to a gene: 2. Sequenced sample: peripheral blood. The TCR comes from a woman between 45 and 65 years old with acute or convalescent COVID-19. This sequence joins TRBV2 and TRBJ2-1; TRBD2 agrees at 12 bases. CDR3 protein: CASRTSGGHNEQFF. CDR3 nucleotide sequence: TGTGCCAGCAGAACTAGCGGGGGGCACAATGAGCAGTTCTTC.